This T cell receptor (beta chain) was captured by sequencing in a study of T cells after yellow fever vaccination. TCRdb re-called the 5' RACE reads through MiXCR, storing one row per CDR3 protein. The data show some 320,000 distinct CDR3 sequences, about 4% seen once. This clonotype was counted many times. The TCR originated in a man aged 18-30 years who received the YFV17D yellow fever vaccine. This specimen consisted of PBMCs, obtained 5 days after the yellow fever booster vaccination.

The DNA for the CDR3 is TGTGCCAGCAGTCCCGGGGGGAGATATGGCTACACCTTC. As protein: CASSPGGRYGYTF. V and J are TRBV6-5 and TRBJ1-2; tentative D call: TRBD1 (5 bases). Germline lookup yields CDR1 MNHEY and CDR2 SVGAGI. Trimming left V 5 bases short and J 5 bases short, with 12 bases between. The CDR3 spans 13 residues.